This T cell receptor beta chain comes out of a study of T cell repertoires in cytomegalovirus infection. Study information: Indicated by public TCR beta signatures were CMV infection and matching HLA type. Study-wide points: Carriers of CMV and the relevant HLA type were discriminated by public TCR beta frequency.

TCRdb called the reads again in MiXCR, with one record for every CDR3 protein. The repertoire holds about 920,000 distinct CDR3 sequences, around 32% seen once, with around 15% in the top ten. Concerning this clonotype: The antigen is not known.

The input for sequencing was cultured CD8+ T cells from PBMCs, taken from culture after CMV antigen stimulation. The source of this sequence is a human donor in good health (CMV status not recorded). Some clones in this sample may be carry-over from other donors' samples.

The CDR3: CASSETDLIMFSGDTQYF. The DNA for the CDR3 is TGTGCCAGCAGTGAAACCGACCTTATAATGTTCAGCGGGGATACGCAGTATTTT. The gene calls are TRBV25-1 and TRBJ2-3, with D possibly TRBD2 on 6 matching bases. From germline, CDR1 is MGHDK and CDR2 SYGVNS. The V end was cut by 2 bases, the J end by 6 bases, with 24 bases between. This CDR3 spans 18 amino acids.